These 30 T cell receptor beta chains were sequenced from one sample in a study of OX40 agonist ivuxolimab in advanced cancers. Measured with immunoSEQ multiplex PCR; TCRdb has only the in-frame clones, and not every one. The sample shows tens of thousands of clones, roughly 88% of them seen only once. Sample: CD4+ or CD8+ T cells sorted from blood, taken in a trial of the OX40 agonist ivuxolimab. The source of these receptors is an adult with an advanced solid tumor such as melanoma, head and neck, liver or kidney cancer.

The chain carries TRBV2 and TRBJ2-2; 9 nucleotides align to TRBD2. This CDR3 is built from 18 residues. Germline CDR1 is SNHLY and CDR2 is FYNNEI. V shed 4 bases, J shed 1 base, and the junction held 10 bases outside the gene matches. CDR3 loop: CASSVLASGAGNTGELFF. The DNA of the CDR3 is TGTGCCAGCAGTGTTCTGGCTAGCGGGGCCGGGAACACCGGGGAGCTGTTTTTT.

This clone was seen only once. This rearrangement joins TRBV5-4 to TRBJ2-7, with 9 bases identical to TRBD1. V was pared by 1 base and J by 6 bases, with 5 bases of the junction left unmatched. The CDR3 runs to 14 residues. Germline V gene data show CDR1 as SGHNT and CDR2 as YYREEE (reference sequence). In DNA form, the CDR3 reads TGTGCCAGCAGCTTGAGACAGGGGGGGGCCGAGCAGTACGTC. Its translation: CASSLRQGGAEQYV.

The chain is built from TRBV7-9 and TRBJ1-3; D is undetermined. The CDR3 length is 16 residues. The V and J ends lost 2 bases and 0 bases respectively, with 11 bases between them. Looked up from germline, CDR1 is SEHNR and CDR2 is FQNEAQ (reference sequence). The CDR3 region has the DNA TGTGCCAGCAGCTTATCTTTCGAGAGCTCTGGAAACACCATATATTTT. Its protein product is CASSLSFESSGNTIYF.

This chain connects TRBV6-1 to TRBJ1-1; no firm D call. The CDR3 length is 11 residues. V dropped 1 base and J dropped 11 bases, with 8 bases sitting between them. The germline V gene encodes CDR1 MNHNS and CDR2 SASEGT. The DNA of the CDR3 is TGTGCCAGCAGTGAAGTTTCCGGGGCTTTCTTT. This translates into CASSEVSGAFF.

The chain uses TRBV30 and TRBJ1-3; a possible D gene is TRBD1 (5 bases). V lost 2 bases and J lost 6, with 11 bases in between. This CDR3 is 13 amino acids long. Germline-derived CDR1 and CDR2 are GTSNPN and SVGIG (reference sequence). The CDR3 DNA follows: TGTGCCTGGAGTACTCCAGGGATAAACACCATATATTTT. This sequence encodes CAWSTPGINTIYF.

This rearrangement joins TRBV9 to TRBJ2-1; D possibly matches TRBD1 or TRBD2 (6 bases each). CDR1 and CDR2 (germline): SGDLS, YYNGEE. The CDR3 covers 16 residues. V dropped 3 bases and J dropped 7 bases, with 20 bases sitting between them. The CDR3 loop reads CASSALSWGAGNEQFF. CDR3 DNA sequence: TGTGCCAGCAGCGCCCTCTCCTGGGGGGCTGGGAATGAGCAGTTCTTC.

The chain uses TRBV11-2 and TRBJ2-1, with D maybe TRBD2 (5 bases). The CDR3 runs to 16 residues. CDR1 is SGHAT and CDR2 is FQNNGV in the germline V gene. V was cut by 5 bases and J by 2 bases, with 16 bases left in between. The CDR3 spells CASSLRNTGTYNEQFF. As DNA, the CDR3 is TGTGCCAGCAGCCTAAGAAACACCGGGACCTACAATGAGCAGTTCTTC.

This chain connects TRBV6-5 to TRBJ1-5; D perhaps matches TRBD1 (6 bases). The CDR3 sequence is 13 residues long. From germline, CDR1 is MNHEY and CDR2 SVGAGI. The V end lost 6 bases, the J end lost 6 bases, and 12 bases lay between the germline ends. CDR3 bases: TGTGCCAGCAGAACAGGGCCGAGTCAGCCCCAGCATTTT. Translated: CASRTGPSQPQHF.

This chain joins TRBV10-1 and TRBJ2-2, with D hard to call. V lost 4 bases to trimming and J lost 7 bases, with 7 bases between them. Germline V lookup: CDR1 WNHNN, CDR2 SYGVQD (reference sequence). This CDR3 is 12 amino acids long. The DNA for the CDR3 is TGCGCCAGCAGTGGGGCTGGCGGGGAGCTGTTTTTT. Translation gives CASSGAGGELFF.

The rearrangement links TRBV6-7 to TRBJ2-7, with unresolved D. TRBV6-7 has ORF status, its function being uncertain. Trimming pared 0 bases from V and 4 bases from J, leaving 7 bases between. This CDR3 is 13 amino acids long. CDR3 loop: CASSYSRSYEQYV. The CDR3 coding sequence is TGTGCCAGCAGTTACTCGAGGAGTTACGAGCAGTACGTC.

Notes on this clone: Compared with germline, one end of the junction differs, possibly owing to a read error. This chain links TRBV7-7 with TRBJ2-2; TRBD2 aligns across 10 bases. The CDR3 extends over 15 amino acids. CDR1 is SSHAT and CDR2 is FNYEAQ in the germline V gene (reference sequence). The CDR3 sequence: CASSLAGGNTGELFF. The CDR3 nucleotides read TGTGCTAGCAGCTTAGCGGGGGGGAACACCGGGGAGCTGTTTTTT.

This chain joins TRBV7-2 and TRBJ1-5; D not resolved. The CDR3 loop spans 17 amino acids. The V and J ends lost 2 bases and 2 bases respectively, with 16 bases between them. Germline V gene lookup returns CDR1 SGHTA and CDR2 FQGNSA. Written as DNA, the CDR3 is TGTGCCAGCAGCTTATCCGGGGTGGCGTTGGGCAATCAGCCCCAGCATTTT. Translating it yields CASSLSGVALGNQPQHF.

The V gene is TRBV6-5, the J gene TRBJ1-2; a possible D gene is TRBD1 (6 bases). Deletions cut 0 bases from V and 4 bases from J, with 6 bases between. The CDR3 has 13 residues. The germline CDR1 and CDR2 sequences are MNHEY and SVGAGI. CDR3: CASSYSGAYGYTF. The CDR3 nucleotides are TGTGCCAGCAGTTACTCGGGGGCCTATGGCTACACCTTC.

J is TRBJ2-2 and V is TRBV7-2, with D uncertain. Between the trimmed V and J ends, which lost 1 base and 0 bases, there was a span of 6 bases. Looked up from germline, CDR1 is SGHTA and CDR2 is FQGNSA. The CDR3 totals 15 residues. As DNA, the CDR3 is TGTGCCAGCAGCTTAGGACCCTCGAACACCGGGGAGCTGTTTTTT. Its protein is CASSLGPSNTGELFF. Supplemented by reference TRBV7-2 and TRBJ2-2, the full variable domain reads GAGVSQSPSNKVTEKGKDVELRCDPISGHTALYWYRQSLGQGLEFLIYFQGNSAPDKSGLPSDRFSAERTGGSVSTLTIQRTQQEDSAVYLCASSLGPSNTGELFFGEGSRLTVL.

The genes are TRBV25-1 and TRBJ2-1, with D maybe TRBD1 (6 bases). Germline CDR1 is MGHDK and CDR2 is SYGVNS. The CDR3 totals 14 residues. Between the trimmed V and J ends, which lost 3 bases and 4 bases, there was a span of 10 bases. Here the CDR3 reads CASSDTGIYNEQFF. CDR3 sequence (DNA): TGTGCCAGCAGTGACACAGGGATTTACAATGAGCAGTTCTTC. The full variable domain, with the rest looked up from reference TRBV25-1 and TRBJ2-1, is EADIYQTPRYLVIGTGKKITLECSQTMGHDKMYWYQQDPGMELHLIHYSYGVNSTEKGDLSSESTVSRIRTEHFPLTLESARPSHTSQYLCASSDTGIYNEQFFGPGTRLTVL.

J is TRBJ1-3 and V is TRBV6-1, with 7 bases fitting TRBD1. CDR3 size: 14 residues. Germline V gene sequence: CDR1 MNHNS, CDR2 SASEGT. With V trimmed by 10 bases and J by 1 base, 7 bases remained unmatched. In nucleotides, the CDR3 is TGTGCCATCTCGACAGGGTCGTCTGGAAACACCATATATTTT. This translates into CAISTGSSGNTIYF.

This clone was found once. The chain is built from TRBV7-9 and TRBJ1-1; 9 nucleotides align to TRBD1. The CDR3 consists of 14 residues. The V and J ends lost 5 bases and 0 bases, in that order; junction bases with no gene match: 1. CDR1 SEHNR and CDR2 FQNEAQ come from the germline V gene (reference sequence). This CDR3 reads CASSRTGVNTEAFF. CDR3 sequence (DNA): TGTGCCAGCAGCCGGACAGGGGTGAACACTGAAGCTTTCTTT.

This clone was detected once. J is TRBJ2-2 and V is TRBV7-2; D gene ambiguous. V lost 1 base, J lost 7 bases, and 7 bases lay in between. CDR3 length equals 13 residues. Germline CDR1 is SGHTA and CDR2 is FQGNSA. CDR3 residues: CASSLDWDGELFF. CDR3 sequence (DNA): TGTGCCAGCAGCTTAGACTGGGACGGGGAGCTGTTTTTT.

The chain couples TRBV19 to TRBJ2-3, with D tentatively TRBD1 or TRBD2 (5 bases each). The CDR3 length is 16 residues. Germline V gene lookup returns CDR1 LNHDA and CDR2 SQIVND (reference sequence). Trimming stripped 1 base from V and 2 bases from J, with 13 bases between. CDR3 amino acids: CASSIGVGAATDTQYF. The CDR3 DNA is TGTGCCAGTAGTATAGGAGTCGGGGCAGCCACAGATACGCAGTATTTT.

V gene TRBV4-1 combines with J gene TRBJ2-5; the D call may be TRBD1 or TRBD2 (5 bases each). The CDR3 is made up of 13 amino acids. In germline, CDR1 is MGHRA, CDR2 YSYEKL. V was trimmed by 4 bases and J by 0 bases, leaving 6 bases between them. The CDR3 DNA reads TGCGCCAGCAGCCCGGGGCACCAAGAGACCCAGTACTTC. Amino acid sequence: CASSPGHQETQYF.

The chain is built from TRBV6-5 and TRBJ2-1, with TRBD2 matching over 8 bases. V lost 2 bases and J lost 6; bases outside the gene matches: 6. There are 15 residues in the CDR3. Germline CDR1 and CDR2: MNHEY and SVGAGI. The CDR3: CASSYGPGGANEQFF. The CDR3 DNA sequence: TGTGCCAGCAGTTACGGTCCCGGGGGGGCCAATGAGCAGTTCTTC.

This rearrangement joins TRBV15 to TRBJ1-5, with TRBD1 matching 11 bases. CDR1 is LNHNV and CDR2 is YYDKDF in the germline V gene (reference sequence). V lost 7 bases, J lost 6 bases, and 5 bases stayed unmatched. There are 14 residues in the CDR3. CDR3 sequence reads: CATTDRGRSQPQHF. DNA of the CDR3: TGTGCCACCACGGACAGGGGGCGAAGTCAGCCCCAGCATTTT.

This chain links TRBV18 with TRBJ2-2, with D perhaps TRBD1 (5 bases). The CDR3 has 17 amino acids. The germline V gene has CDR1 KGHSH and CDR2 LQKENI. The V and J ends lost 2 bases and 2 bases respectively, with 15 bases between them. Here the CDR3 DNA reads TGTGCCAGCTCACCATTGACAGTGAGAACAAACACCGGGGAGCTGTTTTTT. Protein: CASSPLTVRTNTGELFF.

The chain joins TRBV6-1 to TRBJ1-5, with TRBD1 matching 7 bases. The germline V gene encodes CDR1 MNHNS and CDR2 SASEGT. J lost 3 bases, V lost 6 bases, and 5 bases had no gene match. The CDR3 totals 14 residues. The CDR3 region is CASSSGTVNQPQHF. The DNA for the CDR3 is TGTGCCAGCAGCTCCGGGACAGTCAATCAGCCCCAGCATTTT.

The chain links TRBV5-1 to TRBJ2-5, with D hard to call. Germline loops: CDR1 SGHRS, CDR2 YFSETQ. The CDR3 has 16 residues. V was shortened by 0 bases and J by 3 bases, with 15 bases between the two germline ends. CDR3 DNA sequence: TGCGCCAGCAGCTTGGCCGCCACTAATCGGAAAGAGACCCAGTACTTC. This codes for CASSLAATNRKETQYF.

The chain employs TRBV5-6 and TRBJ2-2; D perhaps matches TRBD1 (5 bases). Trimming removed 2 bases at V and 4 bases at J, with 12 bases between. The germline CDR1 and CDR2 sequences are SGHDT and YYEEEE. The CDR3 runs to 15 residues. DNA of the CDR3: TGTGCCAGCAGCTTTCGACAGCCGGGCACCGGGGAGCTGTTTTTT. This encodes CASSFRQPGTGELFF.

The gene calls are TRBV7-8 and TRBJ1-5; no reliable D call. The length of the CDR3 is 16 residues. V was pared by 1 base and J by 0 bases, with 10 bases between. The V gene's germline CDR1 is SGHVS and CDR2 FQNEAQ. The chain's CDR3 is CASSLGTRHSNQPQHF. CDR3 nucleotides: TGTGCCAGCAGCTTAGGGACCAGACATAGCAATCAGCCCCAGCATTTT.

This clone was observed once. This CDR3 is also generated by other DNA sequences in the sample. This chain uses TRBV10-3 with TRBJ2-1; D remains ambiguous. Germline loops: CDR1 ENHRY, CDR2 SYGVKD. Trimming left V 3 bases short and J 9 bases short, with 9 bases between. This CDR3 comprises 12 residues. The CDR3 DNA follows: TGTGCCATCAGTGAATGGGGAACTGAGCAGTTCTTC. It is translated as CAISEWGTEQFF.

The chain joins TRBV19 to TRBJ2-5, with 11 bases lining up with TRBD2. CDR3 length: 20 residues. V gave up 4 bases and J gave up 4 bases; unmatched junction bases: 20. The germline V gene encodes CDR1 LNHDA and CDR2 SQIVND (reference sequence). CDR3: CASSKAGRAASGGKRETQYF. The DNA of the CDR3 is TGTGCCAGTAGTAAAGCGGGGAGGGCCGCTAGCGGGGGGAAACGAGAGACCCAGTACTTC.

This clone was counted a single time. The rearrangement links TRBV7-3 to TRBJ2-5, with D unclear. The CDR3 sequence is 14 residues long. Germline loops: CDR1 SGHTA, CDR2 FQGTGA. Trimming pared 5 bases from V and 0 bases from J, leaving 10 bases between. DNA for the CDR3: TGTGCCAGCAGCCGCTCAGCGTACCAAGAGACCCAGTACTTC. Translation: CASSRSAYQETQYF.